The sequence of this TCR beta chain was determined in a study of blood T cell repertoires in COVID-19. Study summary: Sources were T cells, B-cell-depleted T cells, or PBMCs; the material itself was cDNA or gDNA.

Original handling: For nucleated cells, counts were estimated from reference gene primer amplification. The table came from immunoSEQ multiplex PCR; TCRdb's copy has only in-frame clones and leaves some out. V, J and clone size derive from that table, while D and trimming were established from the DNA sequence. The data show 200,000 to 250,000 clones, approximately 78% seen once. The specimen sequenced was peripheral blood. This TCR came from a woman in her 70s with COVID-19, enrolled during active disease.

The CDR3 bases are TGTGCCAGCGCTCGGACTGTTCAAGAGACCCAGTACTTC. This translates into CASARTVQETQYF. The chain employs TRBV12-3 or TRBV12-4 and TRBJ2-5, with D possibly matching TRBD2 (5 bases). V was pared by 8 bases and J by 2 bases, with 12 bases between. This CDR3 has 13 residues.